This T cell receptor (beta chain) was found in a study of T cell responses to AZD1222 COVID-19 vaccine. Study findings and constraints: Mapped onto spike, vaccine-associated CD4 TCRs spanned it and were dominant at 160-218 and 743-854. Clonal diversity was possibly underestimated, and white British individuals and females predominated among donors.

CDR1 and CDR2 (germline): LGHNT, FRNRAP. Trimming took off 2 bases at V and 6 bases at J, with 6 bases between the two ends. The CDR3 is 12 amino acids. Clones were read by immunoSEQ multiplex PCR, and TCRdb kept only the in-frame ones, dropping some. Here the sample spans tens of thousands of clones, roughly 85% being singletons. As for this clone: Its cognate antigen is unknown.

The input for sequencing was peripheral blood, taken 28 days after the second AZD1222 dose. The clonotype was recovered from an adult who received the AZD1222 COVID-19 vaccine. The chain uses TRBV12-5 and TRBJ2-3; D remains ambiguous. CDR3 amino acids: CASGLTRDTQYF. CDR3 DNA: TGTGCTAGTGGTTTGACTCGGGATACGCAGTATTTT.